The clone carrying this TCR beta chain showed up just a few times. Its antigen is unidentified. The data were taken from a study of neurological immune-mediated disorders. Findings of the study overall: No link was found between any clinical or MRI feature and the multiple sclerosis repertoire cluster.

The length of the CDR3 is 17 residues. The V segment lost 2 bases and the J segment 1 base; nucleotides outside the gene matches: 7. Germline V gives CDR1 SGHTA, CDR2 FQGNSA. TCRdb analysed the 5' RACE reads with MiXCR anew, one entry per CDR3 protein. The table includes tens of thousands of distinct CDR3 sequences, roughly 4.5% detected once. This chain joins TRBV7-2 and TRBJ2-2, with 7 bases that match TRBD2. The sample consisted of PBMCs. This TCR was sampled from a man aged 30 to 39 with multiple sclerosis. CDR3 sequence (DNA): TGTGCCAGCAGCTTAATCCCACTAGCGCTGAACACCGGGGAGCTGTTTTTT. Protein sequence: CASSLIPLALNTGELFF. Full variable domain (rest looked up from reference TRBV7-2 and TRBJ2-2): GAGVSQSPSNKVTEKGKDVELRCDPISGHTALYWYRQSLGQGLEFLIYFQGNSAPDKSGLPSDRFSAERTGGSVSTLTIQRTQQEDSAVYLCASSLIPLALNTGELFFGEGSRLTVL.